There are many counts of the clone carrying this T cell receptor beta chain. The V segment lost 0 bases and the J segment 3 bases; nucleotides outside the gene matches: 7. From germline, CDR1 is SGHKS and CDR2 YYEKEE (reference sequence). CDR3 size: 16 residues. The entry originates in a study of blood T cell repertoires in COVID-19. Study-wide context: COVID-19 samples collected from the United States, Italy and Spain covered acute and convalescent phases. The cDNA or gDNA used as material had been derived from T cells, B-cell-depleted T cells, or PBMCs.

Per the study methods: The assay estimated nucleated cells by amplifying reference gene primers. Measured with immunoSEQ multiplex PCR; TCRdb has only the in-frame clones, and not every one. Clone size and V and J calls were adopted from that table, with D and trimming inferred from the DNA. The repertoire holds about 250,000 clones, with about 80% as singletons. The sequencing input was peripheral blood. V is TRBV5-5 and J is TRBJ1-2; TRBD1 aligns across 8 bases. The TCR sequence derives from a man aged 80 or over with acute or convalescent COVID-19. The CDR3: CASSLAGQGADYGYTF. The CDR3 coding sequence is TGTGCCAGCAGCTTGGCCGGTCAGGGGGCTGACTATGGCTACACCTTC. Using reference TRBV5-5 and TRBJ1-2 for the parts outside the CDR3, the full variable domain is DAGVTQSPTHLIKTRGQQVTLRCSPISGHKSVSWYQQVLGQGPQFIFQYYEKEERGRGNFPDRFSARQFPNYSSELNVNALLLGDSALYLCASSLAGQGADYGYTFGSGTRLTVV.